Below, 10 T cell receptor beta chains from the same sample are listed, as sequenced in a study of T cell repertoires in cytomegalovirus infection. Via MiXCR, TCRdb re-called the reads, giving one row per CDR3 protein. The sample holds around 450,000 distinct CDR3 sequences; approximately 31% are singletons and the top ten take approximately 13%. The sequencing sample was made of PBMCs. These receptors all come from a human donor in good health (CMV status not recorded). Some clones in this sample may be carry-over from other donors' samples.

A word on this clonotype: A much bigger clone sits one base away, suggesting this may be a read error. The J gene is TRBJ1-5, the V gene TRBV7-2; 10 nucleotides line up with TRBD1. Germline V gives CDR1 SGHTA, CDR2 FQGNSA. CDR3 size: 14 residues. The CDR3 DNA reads TGTGCCAGCAGCGTGACAGGGGGCGGTCAGACCCAGCATTTT. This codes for CASSVTGGGQTQHF.

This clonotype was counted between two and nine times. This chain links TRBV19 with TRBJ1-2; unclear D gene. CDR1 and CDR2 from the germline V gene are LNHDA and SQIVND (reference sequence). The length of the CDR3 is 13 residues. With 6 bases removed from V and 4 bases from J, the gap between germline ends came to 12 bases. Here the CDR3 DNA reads TGTGCCAGTAGCATATACTCTAGCTATGGCTACACCTTC. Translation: CASSIYSSYGYTF.

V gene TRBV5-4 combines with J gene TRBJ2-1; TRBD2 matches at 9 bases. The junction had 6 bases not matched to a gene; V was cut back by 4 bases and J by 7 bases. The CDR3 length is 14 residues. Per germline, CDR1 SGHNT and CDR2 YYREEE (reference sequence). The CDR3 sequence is CASSLSGSPNEQFF. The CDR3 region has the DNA TGTGCCAGCAGCCTTAGCGGGAGCCCAAATGAGCAGTTCTTC.

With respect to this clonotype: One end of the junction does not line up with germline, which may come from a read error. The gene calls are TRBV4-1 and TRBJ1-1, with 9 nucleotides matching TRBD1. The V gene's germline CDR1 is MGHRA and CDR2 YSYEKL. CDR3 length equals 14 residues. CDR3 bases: TGCGCCAGCAGGAGGGACAGGGTGAATACTGAAGCTTTCTTT. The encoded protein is CASRRDRVNTEAFF.

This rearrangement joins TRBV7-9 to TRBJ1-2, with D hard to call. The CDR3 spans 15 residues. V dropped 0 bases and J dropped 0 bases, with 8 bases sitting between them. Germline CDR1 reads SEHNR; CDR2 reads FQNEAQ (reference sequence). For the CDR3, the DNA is TGTGCCAGCAGCTTAGCCCCGACAACTAACTATGGCTACACCTTC. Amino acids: CASSLAPTTNYGYTF.

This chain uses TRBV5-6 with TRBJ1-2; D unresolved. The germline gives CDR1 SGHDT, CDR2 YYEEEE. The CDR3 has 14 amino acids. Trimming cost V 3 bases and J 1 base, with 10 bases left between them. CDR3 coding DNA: TGTGCCAGCAGCTCACGACTGATTAACTATGGCTACACCTTC. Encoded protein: CASSSRLINYGYTF.

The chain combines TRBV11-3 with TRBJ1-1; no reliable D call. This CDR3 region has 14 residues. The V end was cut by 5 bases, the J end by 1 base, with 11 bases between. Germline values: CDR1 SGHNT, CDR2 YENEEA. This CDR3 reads CASSVGRRNTEAFF. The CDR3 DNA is TGTGCCAGCAGCGTAGGACGGCGGAACACTGAAGCTTTCTTT.

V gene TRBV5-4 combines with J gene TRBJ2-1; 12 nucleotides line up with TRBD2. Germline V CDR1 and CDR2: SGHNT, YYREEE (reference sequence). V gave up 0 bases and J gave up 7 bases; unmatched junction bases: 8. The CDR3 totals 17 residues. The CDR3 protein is CASSLDLAGGPGNEQFF. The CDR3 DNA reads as TGTGCCAGCAGCTTGGATCTAGCGGGGGGGCCGGGAAATGAGCAGTTCTTC.

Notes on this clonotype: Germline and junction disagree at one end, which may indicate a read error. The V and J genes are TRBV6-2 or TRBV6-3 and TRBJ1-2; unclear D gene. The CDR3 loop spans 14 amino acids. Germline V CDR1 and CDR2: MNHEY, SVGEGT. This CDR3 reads CSSRGLDFPYGYTF. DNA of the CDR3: TGTTCCAGCAGAGGGTTGGATTTTCCGTATGGCTACACCTTC.

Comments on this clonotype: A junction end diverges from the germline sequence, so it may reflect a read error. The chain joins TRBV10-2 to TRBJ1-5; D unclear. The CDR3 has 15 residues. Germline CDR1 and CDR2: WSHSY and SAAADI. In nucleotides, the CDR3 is TGCTCCAGCAGTGAGTCAAGGGCCATCAATCATCCCCAGCATTTT. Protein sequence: CSSSESRAINHPQHF.